A single sample gave rise to the 24 T cell receptor beta chains below, sequenced in a study of blood T cell repertoires in COVID-19. Method: immunoSEQ multiplex PCR; TCRdb's copy keeps in-frame clones and lacks some. Of some 220,000 clones listed, around 80% were seen once; the top ten hold 7.2%. The sequencing sample was made of peripheral blood. All receptors derive from a woman aged 70-85 years with acute or convalescent COVID-19.

This chain connects TRBV5-1 to TRBJ2-3; 12 positions match TRBD2. V lost 4 bases and J lost 7; bases outside the gene matches: 13. This CDR3 spans 17 amino acids. Looked up from germline, CDR1 is SGHRS and CDR2 is YFSETQ. CDR3 sequence: CASSPLLAGGTVNTQYF. DNA for the CDR3: TGCGCCAGCAGCCCCCTTCTAGCGGGGGGGACCGTGAATACGCAGTATTTT.

V is TRBV27 and J is TRBJ2-3, with 7 nucleotides matching TRBD2. This CDR3 is 14 amino acids long. The V segment lost 4 bases and the J segment 1 base; nucleotides outside the gene matches: 2. From germline, CDR1 is MNHEY and CDR2 SMNVEV (reference sequence). For the CDR3, the DNA is TGTGCCAGCAGTTGGGGGGGTGGCACAGATACGCAGTATTTT. It yields the protein CASSWGGGTDTQYF.

The chain carries TRBV30 and TRBJ2-3; 13 nucleotides match TRBD2. Per germline, CDR1 GTSNPN and CDR2 SVGIG (reference sequence). The CDR3 spans 20 residues. V shed 1 base, J shed 0 bases, and the junction held 13 bases outside the gene matches. CDR3 sequence (DNA): TGTGCCTGGAGTGCGGTCCGGCGACTAGCGGGGGGCACTAGCACAGATACGCAGTATTTT. Protein: CAWSAVRRLAGGTSTDTQYF. Filled out from reference TRBV30 and TRBJ2-3, the complete variable domain reads SQTIHQWPATLVQPVGSPLSLECTVEGTSNPNLYWYRQAAGRGLQLLFYSVGIGQISSEVPQNLSASRPQDRQFILSSKKLLLSDSGFYLCAWSAVRRLAGGTSTDTQYFGPGTRLTVL.

The rearrangement links TRBV27 to TRBJ2-1, with D perhaps TRBD2 (5 bases). Looked up from germline, CDR1 is MNHEY and CDR2 is SMNVEV (reference sequence). V lost 5 bases and J lost 8, with 13 bases in between. The CDR3 is 13 amino acids. CDR3 nucleotides: TGTGCCAGCAGTCGGCAACTAGAGCATGAGCAGTTCTTC. It specifies CASSRQLEHEQFF.

J is TRBJ2-3 and V is TRBV6-6; the D is unclear. This CDR3 comprises 13 residues. Trimming cost V 7 bases and J 2 bases, with 10 bases left between them. Germline lookup yields CDR1 MNHNY and CDR2 SVGAGI (reference sequence). The DNA for the CDR3 is TGTGCCAGCATGGCCAGGATCACAGATACGCAGTATTTT. It specifies CASMARITDTQYF.

This clone has just a few counts. This chain joins TRBV5-8 and TRBJ2-4; no clear D. V shed 1 base and J shed 11 bases, with 16 bases lying between them. The CDR3 is made up of 14 amino acids. Per germline, CDR1 SGHTS and CDR2 YDEGEE. The CDR3 bases are TGTGCCAGCAGCTTGAGAAGAGGCGTGGGTCTTCAGTACTTC. Translating gives CASSLRRGVGLQYF.

This chain links TRBV25-1 with TRBJ1-4; D might be TRBD1 (6 bases). V lost 2 bases and J lost 8, with 15 bases in between. CDR1 is MGHDK, CDR2 SYGVNS, per germline. This CDR3 has 15 amino acids. The CDR3 nucleotides read TGTGCCAGCAGTGAACAGGGGAAGGTACAGGAAAAACTGTTTTTT. Translation gives CASSEQGKVQEKLFF.

This clone was seen only once. Just one base apart from a much larger clone, this may be a read error. The chain couples TRBV7-2 to TRBJ1-2, with 7 bases that match TRBD1. CDR3 length: 15 residues. The germline gives CDR1 SGHTA, CDR2 FQGNSA. J was trimmed by 5 bases and V by 5 bases; bases with no gene match: 11. CDR3 region: CASSDPRQGTYGYTF. The CDR3 nucleotides are TGTGCCAGCAGCGACCCGAGACAGGGAACATATGGCTACACCTTC.

This sequence joins TRBV5-6 and TRBJ2-5, with 9 bases that match TRBD2. The germline gives CDR1 SGHDT, CDR2 YYEEEE. Trimming took 4 bases from V and 6 from J; bases not matched to a gene: 10. The length of the CDR3 is 15 residues. CDR3 region: CASSRPGSGGKTQYF. The DNA for the CDR3 is TGTGCCAGCAGCAGACCAGGTAGCGGGGGCAAGACCCAGTACTTC.

The rearrangement joins TRBV6-1 to TRBJ1-1, with D perhaps matching TRBD1 (6 bases). There are 13 residues in the CDR3. Between the trimmed V and J ends, which lost 0 bases and 10 bases, there was a span of 12 bases. Germline V gene lookup returns CDR1 MNHNS and CDR2 SASEGT. The chain's CDR3 is CASSEARGSAAFF. The CDR3 nucleotides read TGTGCCAGCAGTGAAGCCAGGGGTTCGGCAGCTTTCTTT.

V gene TRBV5-1 combines with J gene TRBJ2-2; the D is unclear. The CDR3 runs to 14 residues. Trimming took off 4 bases at V and 1 base at J, with 8 bases between the two ends. Germline V gene data show CDR1 as SGHRS and CDR2 as YFSETQ. The CDR3 here is CASSTKQNTGELFF. DNA for the CDR3: TGCGCCAGCAGCACAAAACAGAACACCGGGGAGCTGTTTTTT.

The rearrangement links TRBV10-3 to TRBJ1-1; 9 nucleotides line up with TRBD1. The CDR3 is made up of 14 amino acids. Germline V gives CDR1 ENHRY, CDR2 SYGVKD. V trimming: 10 bases; J trimming: 4 bases; junction bases outside the gene matches: 10. In DNA, the CDR3 is TGTGCCACGATAGGGACAGGGATCGGCACTGAAGCTTTCTTT. This sequence encodes CATIGTGIGTEAFF.

This chain joins TRBV6-5 and TRBJ1-3; D is uncertain. CDR1 and CDR2 from the germline V gene are MNHEY and SVGAGI. The germline V and J ends were trimmed by 6 bases and 0 bases, with 12 bases remaining between them. The CDR3 has 15 amino acids. Written as DNA, the CDR3 is TGTGCCAGCAGAGCATCGTTGGTCTCTGGAAACACCATATATTTT. It translates to CASRASLVSGNTIYF.

This clone has a handful of counts. The rearrangement joins TRBV10-2 to TRBJ2-3; 7 bases line up with TRBD2. The junction had 8 bases not matched to a gene; V was cut back by 0 bases and J by 2 bases. Germline V gene sequence: CDR1 WSHSY, CDR2 SAAADI. The CDR3 is 17 residues long. CDR3: CASSESLLSGYTDTQYF. As DNA, the CDR3 is TGCGCCAGCAGTGAGTCCTTACTTAGCGGGTACACAGATACGCAGTATTTT.

The J gene is TRBJ1-1, the V gene TRBV6-5; D uncertain. Germline values: CDR1 MNHEY, CDR2 SVGAGI. The CDR3 extends over 13 amino acids. V gave up 6 bases and J gave up 3 bases, with 11 bases separating them. The DNA for the CDR3 is TGTGCCAGCAGGTGGCAGCAGGACACTGAAGCTTTCTTT. It encodes CASRWQQDTEAFF.

The J gene is TRBJ1-3, the V gene TRBV3-1 (or the pseudogene TRBV3-2), with D possibly TRBD1 on 5 matching bases. This CDR3 is 14 amino acids long. Trimming took off 1 base at V and 4 bases at J, with 8 bases between the two ends. From germline, CDR1 is LGHDT and CDR2 YNNKEL (reference sequence). DNA for the CDR3: TGTGCCAGCAGCCAAGTAGACAGAGGAAACACCATATATTTT. Translated, it gives CASSQVDRGNTIYF.

V and J are TRBV2 and TRBJ2-2, with D possibly matching TRBD1 (5 bases). The CDR3 sequence is 15 residues long. The V and J ends lost 4 bases and 2 bases respectively, with 11 bases between them. Germline V gives CDR1 SNHLY, CDR2 FYNNEI. CDR3 loop: CASSVNQGNTGELFF. Written as DNA, the CDR3 is TGTGCCAGCAGTGTAAATCAGGGCAACACCGGGGAGCTGTTTTTT.

The genes are TRBV18 and TRBJ2-5; D is ambiguous. V was trimmed by 8 bases and J by 1 base, leaving 11 bases between them. This CDR3 is built from 13 residues. Looked up from germline, CDR1 is KGHSH and CDR2 is LQKENI. The CDR3 loop reads CASGEVPQETQYF. The CDR3 DNA reads as TGTGCCAGCGGAGAAGTCCCCCAAGAGACCCAGTACTTC. Complete variable domain (other parts from reference TRBV18 and TRBJ2-5): NAGVMQNPRHLVRRRGQEARLRCSPMKGHSHVYWYRQLPEEGLKFMVYLQKENIIDESGMPKERFSAEFPKEGPSILRIQQVVRGDSAAYFCASGEVPQETQYFGPGTRLLVL.

V and J are TRBV4-3 and TRBJ2-1; no reliable D call. The V and J ends lost 0 bases and 8 bases respectively, with 11 bases between them. Looked up from germline, CDR1 is LGHNA and CDR2 is YSLEER. There are 14 residues in the CDR3. CDR3 protein: CASSQEPSSDEQFF. The CDR3 bases are TGCGCCAGCAGCCAAGAGCCCTCCTCGGATGAGCAGTTCTTC.

The CDR3 DNA reads as TGTGCCAGTACATCTTCGGGGGTGAATGAGCAGTTCTTC. This codes for CASTSSGVNEQFF. This rearrangement joins TRBV6-5 to TRBJ2-1; TRBD2 is a possible D gene (6 bases). CDR3 length: 13 amino acids. Germline V gene data show CDR1 as MNHEY and CDR2 as SVGAGI. Trimming stripped 9 bases from V and 7 bases from J, with 16 bases between.

This clone was counted only a few times. CDR3 residues: CASSAGLGTEAFF. CDR3 DNA: TGTGCCAGCTCAGCAGGGCTTGGCACTGAAGCTTTCTTT. The chain links TRBV12-3 or TRBV12-4 to TRBJ1-1; perhaps TRBD1 as D (5 bases). The CDR3 sequence is 13 residues long. The germline V and J ends were trimmed by 8 bases and 4 bases, with 14 bases remaining between them.

The rearrangement joins TRBV5-8 to TRBJ1-6; 7 bases agree with TRBD1. The CDR3 has 15 amino acids. The V gene's germline CDR1 is SGHTS and CDR2 YDEGEE. Germline trimming cut 0 bases from V and 7 bases from J; bases unmatched to any gene: 4. The CDR3 region is CASSLGDSLNSPLHF. The CDR3 bases are TGTGCCAGCAGCTTGGGGGACAGCCTAAATTCACCCCTCCACTTT.

The V call is TRBV6-5, the J call TRBJ1-5, with TRBD1 as a possible D gene (5 bases). Germline CDR1 and CDR2: MNHEY and SVGAGI. CDR3 size: 14 residues. The germline V and J ends were trimmed by 8 bases and 5 bases, with 16 bases remaining between them. The DNA of the CDR3 is TGTGCCAGCTGGGGCAAAATGAGCTATCAGCCCCAGCATTTT. It is translated as CASWGKMSYQPQHF.

The CDR3 loop is CASSSGGTGELFF. DNA of the CDR3: TGTGCCAGCAGCTCAGGGGGGACCGGGGAGCTGTTTTTT. The chain employs TRBV12-3 or TRBV12-4 and TRBJ2-2, with D tentatively TRBD1 (7 bases). This CDR3 region has 13 residues. The V end was cut by 6 bases, the J end by 5 bases, with 10 bases between.